These 23 T cell receptor beta chains came from one sample sequenced in a study of blood T cells in healthy people across ages. PCR was performed a second time for roughly 7 to 12 cycles using a sample-barcoded 5' primer and a J-beta primer mix. Via MiXCR, TCRdb re-called the 5' RACE reads, giving one row per CDR3 protein. The sample comprises roughly 1,800,000 distinct CDR3 sequences, approximately 50% of which are singletons, and approximately 2.1% rests with the top ten. The sequencing sample was made of blood. The source is a middle-aged woman in good health.

This clonotype was found once. The V gene is TRBV5-1, the J gene TRBJ2-7; D possibly matches TRBD1 or TRBD2 (5 bases each). The CDR3 is 14 amino acids. In germline, CDR1 is SGHRS, CDR2 YFSETQ. V gave up 2 bases and J gave up 4 bases, with 13 bases separating them. The DNA of the CDR3 is TGCGCCAGCAGCTTAATTGGGGGAAGGTACGAGCAGTACTTC. Encoded protein: CASSLIGGRYEQYF.

The chain employs TRBV6-6 and TRBJ2-7; D is uncertain. The germline V gene encodes CDR1 MNHNY and CDR2 SVGAGI (reference sequence). The CDR3 contains 12 residues. V gave up 6 bases and J gave up 5 bases, with 11 bases separating them. This chain's CDR3 is CASSPSEHEQYF. The CDR3 DNA sequence: TGTGCCAGCAGCCCCTCGGAGCACGAGCAGTACTTC.

The gene calls are TRBV6-5 and TRBJ2-3; 11 bases fit TRBD2. Germline values: CDR1 MNHEY, CDR2 SVGAGI. The CDR3 sequence is 16 residues long. With V trimmed by 4 bases and J by 4 bases, 7 bases remained unmatched. CDR3 loop: CASSSILAGGPDTQYF. The DNA for the CDR3 is TGTGCCAGCAGTTCGATTCTAGCGGGGGGTCCAGATACGCAGTATTTT.

Comment on this clonotype: Compared with germline, one end of the junction differs, possibly owing to a read error. The V gene is TRBV7-7, the J gene TRBJ2-5; weak D call: TRBD2 (6 bases). This CDR3 is 17 amino acids long. From germline, CDR1 is SSHAT and CDR2 FNYEAQ (reference sequence). CDR3 nucleotide sequence: TGTGCTAGCAGCTTACGGACTGGCGGGAATGCAGGAGAGACCCAGTACTTC. It yields the protein CASSLRTGGNAGETQYF. Using reference TRBV7-7 and TRBJ2-5 for the parts outside the CDR3, the full variable domain is GAGVSQSPRYKVTKRGQDVTLRCDPISSHATLYWYQQALGQGPEFLTYFNYEAQPDKSGLPSDRFSAERPEGSISTLTIQRTEQRDSAMYRCASSLRTGGNAGETQYFGPGTRLLVL.

This chain connects TRBV27 to TRBJ2-5, with a possible D match to TRBD1 (7 bases). Matching the DNA end better, TRBJ2-1 makes the J call doubtful. Germline values: CDR1 MNHEY, CDR2 SMNVEV (reference sequence). This CDR3 spans 15 amino acids. The CDR3 DNA reads TGTGCCAGCAGTCGGGGGACAGTCCTCCAAGAGACCCAGTTCTTC. This encodes CASSRGTVLQETQFF.

The CDR3 DNA reads as TGCAGTGCTAGAGATGGGGGGCAGGGTGGAGAGACCCAGTACTTC. Translation: CSARDGGQGGETQYF. The chain joins TRBV20-1 to TRBJ2-7, with D perhaps assigned TRBD1 or TRBD2 (6 bases each). Gene TRBJ2-5 matches the end of the DNA better, so the J call may be wrong. Germline assignment: CDR1 DFQATT and CDR2 SNEGSKA (reference sequence). This CDR3 has 15 residues.

This chain joins TRBV7-2 and TRBJ1-5, with D possibly being TRBD1 (5 bases). Deletions cut 5 bases from V and 2 bases from J, with 19 bases between. Germline values: CDR1 SGHTA, CDR2 FQGNSA. The CDR3 has 17 amino acids. CDR3 DNA sequence: TGTGCCAGCAGCCGCGGAATGGGGACGGGAGGCAATCAGCCCCAGCATTTT. It specifies CASSRGMGTGGNQPQHF.

The rearrangement links TRBV20-1 to TRBJ2-5, with D perhaps matching TRBD1 or TRBD2 (7 bases each). The CDR3 runs 11 residues. Germline loops: CDR1 DFQATT, CDR2 SNEGSKA (reference sequence). The CDR3, as DNA: TGCAGGGGAGGGGGCAGGGAGACCCAGTACTTC. Translation: CRGGGRETQYF.

This clonotype was seen a few times. V and J are TRBV5-1 and TRBJ2-3, with D perhaps TRBD1 or TRBD2 (5 bases each). The V end was cut by 5 bases, the J end by 3 bases, with 13 bases between. Per the germline V gene, CDR1 is SGHRS and CDR2 is YFSETQ. The CDR3 runs to 14 residues. CDR3 protein: CASRGDSRTDTQYF. The DNA of the CDR3 is TGCGCCAGCAGGGGGGATTCCAGGACAGATACGCAGTATTTT.

The V and J genes are TRBV28 and TRBJ2-4; 10 bases align to TRBD1. V lost 5 bases and J lost 2; bases outside the gene matches: 6. Per germline, CDR1 MDHEN and CDR2 SYDVKM. The CDR3 has 16 residues. For the CDR3, the DNA is TGTGCCAGCAGTCCCGGGACAGGGGAACCCAAAAACATTCAGTACTTC. Translated, it gives CASSPGTGEPKNIQYF.

This chain joins TRBV2 and TRBJ2-6; D possibly corresponds to TRBD2 (6 bases). CDR1 is SNHLY, CDR2 FYNNEI, per germline. This CDR3 region has 15 residues. The V end lost 9 bases, the J end lost 0 bases, and 12 bases lay between the germline ends. The CDR3 nucleotides read TGTGCCAGATTCGGGGGAGCCTCTGGGGCCAACGTCCTGACTTTC. It encodes CARFGGASGANVLTF.

This clonotype was seen more than once but under ten times. The rearrangement joins TRBV4-3 to TRBJ2-1; the match to TRBD2 covers 12 bases. The CDR3 spans 18 residues. Unmatched junction bases numbered 7, after V lost 0 bases and J lost 4 bases. Germline V gene lookup returns CDR1 LGHNA and CDR2 YSLEER. The CDR3 DNA reads TGCGCCAGCAGCCAAGATGCTAGCGGGGGGGCCGGTTACAATGAGCAGTTCTTC. This sequence encodes CASSQDASGGAGYNEQFF.

The chain combines TRBV7-9 with TRBJ2-3; tentatively, D is TRBD1 or TRBD2 (6 bases each). Trimming stripped 2 bases from V and 1 base from J, with 13 bases between. The V gene's germline CDR1 is SEHNR and CDR2 FQNEAQ (reference sequence). There are 16 residues in the CDR3. The CDR3 sequence is CASSLRRGVRTDTQYF. The CDR3, as DNA: TGTGCCAGCAGCTTACGGAGGGGGGTTCGCACAGATACGCAGTATTTT.

This clonotype was seen only a few times. This chain joins TRBV20-1 and TRBJ2-1; weak D call: TRBD1 (6 bases). Germline CDR1 reads DFQATT; CDR2 reads SNEGSKA (reference sequence). V shed 0 bases and J shed 4 bases, with 16 bases lying between them. The CDR3 runs 16 residues. CDR3 sequence reads: CSARESGTSRYNEQFF. CDR3 in DNA: TGCAGTGCTAGAGAAAGTGGGACAAGCAGGTACAATGAGCAGTTCTTC.

The chain employs TRBV5-1 and TRBJ1-2, with D maybe TRBD1 (5 bases). V was pared by 0 bases and J by 4 bases, with 10 bases between. The germline V gene encodes CDR1 SGHRS and CDR2 YFSETQ. This CDR3 has 14 amino acids. CDR3 residues: CASSLDRFPYGYTF. The CDR3 DNA follows: TGCGCCAGCAGCTTGGACAGGTTCCCCTATGGCTACACCTTC.

CDR3 coding DNA: TGTGCCAGCACCTTCTCGTGGGGAGAGTCTAATTCACCCCTCCACTTT. It translates to CASTFSWGESNSPLHF. The rearrangement links TRBV27 to TRBJ1-6; D unresolved. V lost 7 bases, J lost 6 bases, and 19 bases lay in between. The length of the CDR3 is 16 residues. Germline V gene lookup returns CDR1 MNHEY and CDR2 SMNVEV (reference sequence).

This chain uses TRBV5-1 with TRBJ2-1; D might be TRBD2 (7 bases). The CDR3 is 16 residues long. Germline assignment: CDR1 SGHRS and CDR2 YFSETQ. The V gene lost 4 bases and the J gene lost 8 bases, with 22 bases spanning the gap. CDR3: CASSLDEGGPLYEQFF. CDR3 nucleotide sequence: TGCGCCAGCAGCCTGGACGAGGGGGGGCCTCTGTATGAGCAGTTCTTC.

V is TRBV20-1 and J is TRBJ1-1; D perhaps matches TRBD1 (5 bases). Trimming stripped 2 bases from V and 4 bases from J, with 14 bases between. Germline V gives CDR1 DFQATT, CDR2 SNEGSKA (reference sequence). This CDR3 is built from 14 residues. In DNA, the CDR3 is TGCAGTGCTAGAATGGGGGGATCATTCACTGAAGCTTTCTTT. It translates to CSARMGGSFTEAFF.

The J gene is TRBJ2-3, the V gene TRBV4-3, with TRBD2 matching over 11 bases. The CDR3 is 18 residues long. J was trimmed by 0 bases and V by 0 bases; bases with no gene match: 5. Germline V lookup: CDR1 LGHNA, CDR2 YSLEER. CDR3 DNA: TGCGCCAGCAGCCAAGATGGAGGGACTAGCGGAAGCACAGATACGCAGTATTTT. Translating gives CASSQDGGTSGSTDTQYF.

This sequence joins TRBV12-3 or TRBV12-4 and TRBJ1-2; D remains unclear. V was shortened by 3 bases and J by 5 bases, with 10 bases between the two germline ends. The length of the CDR3 is 13 residues. The CDR3 loop reads CASSFEQIYGYTF. DNA of the CDR3: TGTGCCAGCAGTTTTGAACAGATATATGGCTACACCTTC.

This clonotype has a handful of counts. J is TRBJ1-1 and V is TRBV11-1, with D unclear. CDR1 SGHAT and CDR2 FQDESV come from the germline V gene (reference sequence). V was trimmed by 0 bases and J by 0 bases, leaving 11 bases between them. The CDR3 consists of 16 residues. This CDR3 is CASSLARSGLNTEAFF. CDR3 nucleotides: TGTGCCAGCAGCTTAGCGAGGAGCGGACTGAACACTGAAGCTTTCTTT.

V gene TRBV6-5 combines with J gene TRBJ1-1; 9 positions match TRBD1. The J segment lost 5 bases and the V segment lost 2 bases, leaving 6 bases of the junction unmatched. Per germline, CDR1 MNHEY and CDR2 SVGAGI. The length of the CDR3 is 15 residues. CDR3 in amino acids: CASSYGQGRGTEAFF. CDR3 in DNA: TGTGCCAGCAGTTACGGACAGGGGCGAGGTACTGAAGCTTTCTTT.

This sequence joins TRBV6-2 or TRBV6-3 and TRBJ2-3, with D hard to call. The germline V gene has CDR1 MNHEY and CDR2 SVGEGT. V was clipped by 4 bases and J by 1 base, with 12 bases between them. The CDR3 contains 15 residues. CDR3: CASSFAERGTDTQYF. For the CDR3, the DNA is TGTGCCAGCAGTTTTGCGGAGAGAGGCACAGATACGCAGTATTTT.